Given below is one T cell receptor beta chain in context. This specimen belongs to a study of T cells in Graves' hyperthyroidism and ophthalmopathy. RNA transcripts yielded amplified TCR beta CDR3 regions. Researchers ran a first-round RT-PCR on the TCR CDR3 using the HTBI primer set. TCRdb used MiXCR to reprocess the multiplex PCR reads, holding one entry per CDR3 protein. The sample contains over 450,000 distinct CDR3 sequences, roughly 17% of which appear only once. CDR1 MNHEY and CDR2 SMNVEV come from the germline V gene (reference sequence). Trimming cost V 6 bases and J 4 bases; bases outside gene matches: 10. The CDR3 consists of 16 residues. For ophthalmopathy patients, the Clinical Activity Score was at least 3 and the NOSPECS grade at least 4; duration was under 3 months. Clinical symptoms, serum thyroxine, TRAb, thyroid ultrasound and orbital computed tomography informed diagnoses.

The chain is built from TRBV27 and TRBJ1-2; 11 bases are shared with TRBD1. The sequence came from a woman aged 18-30 years with Graves' ophthalmopathy. Sequenced material: blood. In DNA, the CDR3 is TGTGCCAGCAGCTTTGGACAGGGGGCTCAAACCTATGGCTACACCTTC. The encoded protein is CASSFGQGAQTYGYTF.